Below, 14 T cell receptor beta chains from the same sample are listed, as sequenced in a study of response to subunit inactivated influenza vaccine (dated by TCRdb to 2016 to 2018). To prepare the library, RT-PCR was applied. The run used an Illumina HiSeq 2500. TCRdb took the public reads, trimmed them with fastp at Q25, ran MiXCR for clone calling and kept in-frame beta chains. All rows with the same CDR3 protein become a single entry with the most common DNA and genes. The sample table holds just under 550,000 distinct CDR3 sequences, of which around 25% were seen once. Jointly, the top ten make up around 2.8% of the sample. These data were also reused for a study on T cells expressing NK-cell markers. The second publication reports: 5'RACE template switching, by which a universal primer site and unique molecular identifiers were added, was used to make TCR beta cDNA libraries.

The specimen comprised CD4+ T cells sorted from PBMCs, sampled 11 to 12 days after vaccination. These TCRs come from a man aged 50 to 60 who received an inactivated influenza vaccine. Donor details come from another sample of the same person, matched by shared clones.

Here the CDR3 DNA reads TGTGCCAGCAGCTTGGAACCGAGGAAGCAGTTCTTC. Translated: CASSLEPRKQFF. The rearrangement joins TRBV5-8 to TRBJ2-1; no firm D call. Trimming left V 0 bases short and J 11 bases short, with 9 bases between. Germline assignment: CDR1 SGHTS and CDR2 YDEGEE. CDR3 length: 12 amino acids.

The rearrangement joins TRBV20-1 to TRBJ1-5; 8 bases fit TRBD1. V was clipped by 6 bases and J by 3 bases; unmatched bases: 7. Per germline, CDR1 DFQATT and CDR2 SNEGSKA (reference sequence). The length of the CDR3 is 14 residues. The CDR3 coding sequence is TGCAGTGCAAGTACAGGGGGAGTCAATCAGCCCCAGCATTTT. Amino acids: CSASTGGVNQPQHF.

The chain couples TRBV12-3 or TRBV12-4 to TRBJ2-1; D may be TRBD2 (6 bases). Trimming cost V 5 bases and J 11 bases, with 16 bases left between them. This CDR3 has 13 amino acids. The CDR3 is CASSPREWGQQFF. The CDR3 region has the DNA TGTGCCAGCAGTCCGCGGGAATGGGGCCAGCAGTTCTTC.

The chain links TRBV9 to TRBJ1-6, with 7 positions matching TRBD1. V lost 3 bases to trimming and J lost 5 bases; unmatched junction nucleotides: 8. Germline V lookup: CDR1 SGDLS, CDR2 YYNGEE. This CDR3 is 16 amino acids long. DNA of the CDR3: TGTGCCAGCAGCGCCGGCCAGGGGGTTAATAATTCACCCCTCCACTTT. Translated: CASSAGQGVNNSPLHF.

This chain uses TRBV20-1 with TRBJ2-1, with 8 bases identical to TRBD2. The CDR3 is 14 amino acids. J was trimmed by 6 bases and V by 3 bases; bases with no gene match: 7. The germline V gene has CDR1 DFQATT and CDR2 SNEGSKA (reference sequence). CDR3 DNA sequence: TGCAGTGCTAGCCCGACTAGCGTCGGCAATGAGCAGTTCTTC. It specifies CSASPTSVGNEQFF.

This clonotype was found a few times. This rearrangement joins TRBV20-1 to TRBJ2-3; D unresolved. The CDR3 has 14 residues. Germline CDR1 reads DFQATT; CDR2 reads SNEGSKA (reference sequence). V lost 3 bases to trimming and J lost 0 bases, with 10 bases between them. The CDR3 DNA is TGCAGTGCTAGCCAGGAGACTAGCACAGATACGCAGTATTTT. Translated, it gives CSASQETSTDTQYF.

This chain links TRBV20-1 with TRBJ2-3, with 10 bases aligning to TRBD2. V trimming: 1 base; J trimming: 2 bases; junction bases outside the gene matches: 9. CDR1 DFQATT and CDR2 SNEGSKA come from the germline V gene (reference sequence). CDR3 length: 17 amino acids. CDR3 loop: CSARVPGLAPYTDTQYF. The CDR3 nucleotides are TGCAGTGCTAGAGTCCCGGGACTAGCGCCCTACACAGATACGCAGTATTTT.

Only a few counts were recorded for this clonotype. The chain has TRBV25-1 and TRBJ1-3, with TRBD1 matching 7 bases. CDR3 length: 17 amino acids. From germline, CDR1 is MGHDK and CDR2 SYGVNS. V lost 3 bases, J lost 1 base, and 9 bases stayed unmatched. CDR3 region: CASSDPLGRGSGNTIYF. Here the CDR3 DNA reads TGTGCCAGCAGTGATCCCCTCGGCAGGGGGTCTGGAAACACCATATATTTT. The full variable domain, with the rest looked up from reference TRBV25-1 and TRBJ1-3, is EADIYQTPRYLVIGTGKKITLECSQTMGHDKMYWYQQDPGMELHLIHYSYGVNSTEKGDLSSESTVSRIRTEHFPLTLESARPSHTSQYLCASSDPLGRGSGNTIYFGEGSWLTVV.

This clonotype was seen a handful of times. V usage is TRBV29-1 and J usage is TRBJ1-2, with D possibly being TRBD1 (6 bases). The CDR3 has 13 residues. CDR1 SQVTM and CDR2 ANQGSEA come from the germline V gene. Trimming stripped 1 base from V and 5 bases from J, with 11 bases between. The CDR3 DNA follows: TGCAGCGTTGAAGCGGGAGGACAGTATGGCTACACCTTC. Translated: CSVEAGGQYGYTF. The complete variable domain, with remaining parts taken from reference TRBV29-1 and TRBJ1-2, reads SAVISQKPSRDICQRGTSLTIQCQVDSQVTMMFWYRQQPGQSLTLIATANQGSEATYESGFVIDKFPISRPNLTFSTLTVSNMSPEDSSIYLCSVEAGGQYGYTFGSGTRLTVV.

The chain uses TRBV6-1 and TRBJ2-6; no definite D call. V lost 7 bases and J lost 2, with 12 bases in between. The CDR3 has 15 amino acids. The germline V gene encodes CDR1 MNHNS and CDR2 SASEGT. The CDR3 nucleotides are TGTGCCAGCACCCAAGGCCAAGCTGGGGCCAACGTCCTGACTTTC. Amino acid sequence: CASTQGQAGANVLTF.

This clonotype appeared a few times. The chain has TRBV27 and TRBJ2-2, with D hard to call. Trimming removed 10 bases from V and 8 bases from J, with 14 bases in between. The CDR3 totals 12 residues. CDR1 MNHEY and CDR2 SMNVEV come from the germline V gene (reference sequence). As DNA, the CDR3 is TGTGCCACCGGCCTTCGTGTGGGGGAGCTGTTTTTT. It translates to CATGLRVGELFF.

This chain uses TRBV20-1 with TRBJ1-3; D is unclear. From germline, CDR1 is DFQATT and CDR2 SNEGSKA (reference sequence). The CDR3 length is 16 residues. V dropped 3 bases and J dropped 1 base, with 16 bases sitting between them. The CDR3 loop is CSASGGRGISGNTIYF. CDR3 nucleotides: TGCAGTGCTAGTGGCGGGCGGGGAATTTCTGGAAACACCATATATTTT.

This clonotype was seen only a few times. The V gene is TRBV5-6, the J gene TRBJ1-2, with D tentatively TRBD1 (5 bases). Trimming cost V 3 bases and J 8 bases, with 17 bases left between them. The germline V gene encodes CDR1 SGHDT and CDR2 YYEEEE. The CDR3 contains 14 residues. The CDR3 bases are TGTGCCAGCAGCTGGACCGGGACCCGGGACGGCTACACCTTC. Translated, it gives CASSWTGTRDGYTF.

This clonotype was picked up a small number of times. The CDR3 DNA is TGTGCCAGCAGCCCCCCCGGGGGGGCCCACTACGAGCAGTACTTC. Protein product: CASSPPGGAHYEQYF. V and J are TRBV7-9 and TRBJ2-7, with 8 bases aligning to TRBD2. The germline gives CDR1 SEHNR, CDR2 FQNEAQ (reference sequence). CDR3 length: 15 residues. V lost 5 bases to trimming and J lost 3 bases; unmatched junction nucleotides: 9.